The clone carrying this T cell receptor (beta chain) was recorded many times. MiXCR, run by TCRdb on the RT-PCR reads, gives a single entry per CDR3 protein. The repertoire has about 680,000 distinct CDR3 sequences, 12% to 15% of them found once; the top ten carry roughly 3.9%. The receptor was derived from a female donor in good health, serving as a healthy control. Specimen: memory CD4+ T cells from blood.

The CDR3 coding sequence is TGCAGCGCCGAGGGCGGGGTGGGGTACGAGCAGTACTTC. This translates into CSAEGGVGYEQYF. The chain combines TRBV29-1 with TRBJ2-7; TRBD2 might be the D (6 bases). The V end was cut by 7 bases, the J end by 4 bases, with 17 bases between. CDR1 is SQVTM and CDR2 is ANQGSEA in the germline V gene. The CDR3 contains 13 residues.